The T cell receptor (beta chain) described here comes from a study of blood T cell repertoires in COVID-19. On the study more broadly: Material from acute and convalescent COVID-19 was sourced from the United States, Italy and Spain. The cDNA or gDNA used as material had been derived from T cells, B-cell-depleted T cells, or PBMCs.

Source study methods: Estimates of nucleated cell counts were drawn from the amplification of reference gene primers. The assay was immunoSEQ multiplex PCR, and TCRdb's table has in-frame clones only and misses some. D and trimming were read from the DNA, whereas the V and J calls and clone size are those reported in that table. Found here are hundreds of thousands of clones, roughly 88% of them singletons; the top ten hold over 1.1%. The J segment lost 5 bases and the V segment lost 4 bases, leaving 3 bases of the junction unmatched. CDR1 and CDR2 from the germline V gene are SQVTM and ANQGSEA. The CDR3 consists of 13 residues.

The rearrangement uses TRBV29-1 and TRBJ2-7; 12 bases align to TRBD1. The specimen was peripheral blood. The receptor comes from a man at least 80 years old with acute or convalescent COVID-19. The CDR3 here is CSVAGTGGNEQYF. The CDR3 DNA reads as TGCAGCGTTGCCGGGACAGGGGGCAACGAGCAGTACTTC.